This is a list of T cell receptor beta chains from one sample in a study of CD8 T cells in Susac syndrome. TCRdb reanalysed the immunoSEQ multiplex PCR reads using MiXCR and keeps one entry per CDR3 protein. The sample has 150,000 to 200,000 distinct CDR3 sequences; nearly 95% are singletons. The specimen sequenced was CD4+ T cells from PBMCs. All receptors derive from a human donor with multiple sclerosis. Both conserved end residues are part of each CDR3. The D gene is left open where the match is weak. Clone size is given for some rows only: seen once, a few or many times, or a class if the clone is expanded.

TRBD2 TRBJ2-7 TRBV29-1 - TGCAGCGTTGACGGGACTGGCGGGGGGCCCCTGGAGCAGTACTTC CSVDGTGGGPLEQYF
- TRBJ2-4 TRBV5-1 once TGCGCCAGCAGCTTGGCCTATCGACTAGCCAAAAACATTCAGTACTTC CASSLAYRLAKNIQYF
- TRBJ1-2 TRBV7-9 - TGTGCCAGCAGCTCCGCCCGATCACGCGACTATGGCTACACCTTC CASSSARSRDYGYTF
TRBD2 TRBJ2-1 TRBV12-3/TRBV12-4 - TGTGCCAGCACCCTCTGGCGGGAGGGCCATGAGCAGTTCTTC CASTLWREGHEQFF
TRBD1 TRBJ2-7 TRBV12-3/TRBV12-4 - TGTGCCAGCAGTTGGGACAGGGGCCACGAGCAGTACTTC CASSWDRGHEQYF
TRBD1 TRBJ1-1 TRBV7-9 - TGTGCCAGCAGCTTAGAACAGGGGGTTGAAGCTTTCTTT CASSLEQGVEAFF
- TRBJ2-7 TRBV5-4 once TGTGCCAGCAGCGAATCCAGGGTTGGCGAGCAGTACTTC CASSESRVGEQYF
TRBD2 TRBJ2-7 TRBV27 - TGTGCCAGCAGTTTTGGGGTAGGGAGGGAGGCCTCCTACGAGCAGTACTTC CASSFGVGREASYEQYF
TRBD2 TRBJ2-5 TRBV11-2 - TGTGCCAGCAGGGCACCGGGACTAGCGGGAAGGCTCCAGTACTTC CASRAPGLAGRLQYF
TRBD1 TRBJ1-1 TRBV11-2 - TGTGCCAGCAGCTTAGAGGGACAGGGAGTTTGGGCTTTCTTT CASSLEGQGVWAFF
- TRBJ2-3 TRBV20-1 - TGCAGTGCTAGTGTCCGAGAGAGCTTCACAGATACGCAGTATTTT CSASVRESFTDTQYF
- TRBJ2-5 TRBV20-1 once TGCAGTGGGAGGACTGATCAAGAGACCCAGTACTTC CSGRTDQETQYF
TRBD1 TRBJ2-5 TRBV18 - TGTGCCAGCTCAGCCTCGGACAGGGGGAGCGAGACCCAGTACTTC CASSASDRGSETQYF
TRBD2 TRBJ2-7 TRBV20-1 - TGCAGTGCTAGAGTAGGTCTAGCGGGAGGGGTAAACGAGCAGTACTTC CSARVGLAGGVNEQYF
TRBD2 TRBJ2-7 TRBV29-1 once TGCAGCGTCAGAGCGACCGGGACTAGCGGGAGCACCTACGAGCAGTACTTC CSVRATGTSGSTYEQYF
- TRBJ1-2 TRBV12-3/TRBV12-4 few TGTGCCAGCAGTTTAGCGCAAGGTCGAGGCTACACCTTC CASSLAQGRGYTF
TRBD1 TRBJ2-2 TRBV20-1 - TGCAGTGCTATGAGGGACAGGGGAACCGGGGAGCTGTTTTTT CSAMRDRGTGELFF
- TRBJ2-3 TRBV5-1 - TGCGCCAGCAAAGGGGTGTTTTTCACAGATACGCAGTATTTT CASKGVFFTDTQYF
- TRBJ1-5 TRBV20-1 - TGCAGTGCTAGGTTGGGCGGGAATCAGCCCCAGCATTTT CSARLGGNQPQHF
TRBD1 TRBJ1-2 TRBV11-3 - TGTGCCAGCAGCTTCAATACGGGACAGGGTGGCGGTGGCTACACCTTC CASSFNTGQGGGGYTF
- TRBJ2-7 TRBV14 - TGTGCCAGCAGCAAAGCTACGGGGTTCTACGAGCAGTACTTC CASSKATGFYEQYF
- TRBJ1-1 TRBV3-1 - TGTGCCAGCAGCCTCGCTGGCAACCAAGATGAAGCTTTCTTT CASSLAGNQDEAFF
TRBD1 TRBJ2-3 TRBV2 - TGTGCCACCGTCTCCAGGGGGCCTCTGACAGATACGCAGTATTTT CATVSRGPLTDTQYF
TRBD1 TRBJ2-2 TRBV30 - TGTGCCTGGAGTGTAAGGAGACAGGGGGACACCGGGGAGCTGTTTTTT CAWSVRRQGDTGELFF
TRBD1 TRBJ2-7 TRBV6-6 - TGTGCCAGCAGTTACTCGGACAGGGGAGTAAGCGAGCAGTACTTC CASSYSDRGVSEQYF
- TRBJ2-7 TRBV20-1 - TGCAGTGCTAGTTCCGGGACTTACTACGAGCAGTACTTC CSASSGTYYEQYF
TRBD2 TRBJ2-1 TRBV11-1 - TGTGCCAGCAGCTTAGGACTAGCCTCCGCCAATGAGCAGTTCTTC CASSLGLASANEQFF
- TRBJ1-1 TRBV29-1 once TGCAGCGTTAAGGTACAGCCCATGAACACTGAAGCTTTCTTT CSVKVQPMNTEAFF
- TRBJ2-5 TRBV29-1 once TGCAGCGTTGAACAGGAAGGGGAGACCCAGTACTTC CSVEQEGETQYF